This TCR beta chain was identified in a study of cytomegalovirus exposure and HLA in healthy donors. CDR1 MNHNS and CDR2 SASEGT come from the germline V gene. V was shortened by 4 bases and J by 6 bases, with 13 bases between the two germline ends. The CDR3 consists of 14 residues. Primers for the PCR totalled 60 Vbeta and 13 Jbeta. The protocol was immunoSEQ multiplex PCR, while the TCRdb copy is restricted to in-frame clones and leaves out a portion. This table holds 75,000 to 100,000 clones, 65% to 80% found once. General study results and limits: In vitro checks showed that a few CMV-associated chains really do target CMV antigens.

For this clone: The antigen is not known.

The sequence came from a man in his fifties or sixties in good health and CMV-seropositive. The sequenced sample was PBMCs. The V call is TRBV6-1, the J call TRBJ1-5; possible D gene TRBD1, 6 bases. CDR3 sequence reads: CASSGLGGAQPQHF. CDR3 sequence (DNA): TGTGCCAGCAGTGGCCTAGGGGGGGCTCAGCCCCAGCATTTT.